Sequencing of this T cell receptor (beta chain) was carried out in a study of T cell repertoires in cytomegalovirus infection. TCRdb re-derived calls from the reads in MiXCR, one entry per CDR3 protein. The data contain roughly 230,000 distinct CDR3 sequences, 6% to 8% of them seen just once; the ten biggest clones take up about 6.3%. This CDR3 has 15 amino acids. Germline values: CDR1 SGHRS, CDR2 YFSETQ. With 4 bases clipped from V and 5 bases from J, the junction kept 10 bases outside the gene matches. This clonotype was seen only a few times. The TCR sequence derives from a human donor in good health (CMV status not recorded). Some clones in this sample may be carry-over from other donors' samples. The chain joins TRBV5-1 to TRBJ2-5; 8 nucleotides align to TRBD1. The sample comprised PBMCs. The CDR3, as DNA: TGCGCCAGCAGCGATCGGACAGGGTCAAGGGAGACCCAGTACTTC. Residues: CASSDRTGSRETQYF.